Listed below are T cell receptor beta chains from one sample, sequenced in a study of vaccination and CD4 T cells after COVID-19. For these receptors, no antigen is known. TCRdb re-called the PCR reads with MiXCR, one entry per CDR3 protein. Among approximately 19,000 distinct CDR3 sequences listed, 51% were seen once. The sample consisted of CD4+ T cells from blood, cultured in vitro, taken before SARS-CoV-2 vaccination. The origin of the receptors is a human donor who had recovered from COVID-19. CDR3s include the opening cysteine and the closing phenylalanine or tryptophan. The D gene is left open where the match is weak. Not every row has a clone size; where given, it reads once, few, many or a size class.

V	J	D	size	CDR3	DNA
TRBV19	TRBJ1-1	TRBD1	.	CASGTAMNTEAFF	TGTGCCAGTGGGACAGCCATGAACACTGAAGCTTTCTTT
TRBV4-2	TRBJ2-3	.	.	CASREGGRISTDTQYF	TGTGCCAGCAGGGAGGGGGGCCGAATTAGCACAGATACGCAGTATTTT
TRBV7-9	TRBJ2-7	TRBD1	.	CASSLAGGIDEQYF	TGTGCCAGCAGCTTGGCAGGGGGCATAGACGAGCAGTACTTC
TRBV5-4	TRBJ1-1	.	.	CASSTAGTVMNTEAFF	TGTGCCAGCAGCACAGCCGGGACGGTCATGAACACTGAAGCTTTCTTT
TRBV6-5	TRBJ2-7	.	.	CASSYSERGNYEQYF	TGTGCCAGCAGTTACTCAGAGCGCGGCAACTACGAGCAGTACTTC
TRBV6-9	TRBJ2-3	.	.	CASSVQGISTDTQYF	TGTGCCAGCAGTGTTCAGGGGATTAGCACAGATACGCAGTATTTT
TRBV6-5	TRBJ2-7	TRBD1	.	CASSSPNRGTDEQYF	TGTGCCAGCAGTTCCCCGAACAGGGGAACCGACGAGCAGTACTTC
TRBV12-3/TRBV12-4	TRBJ1-5	.	.	CASSFSRRNQPQHF	TGTGCCAGCAGTTTTTCCAGGCGGAATCAGCCCCAGCATTTT
TRBV27	TRBJ2-3	TRBD2	.	CASSSLAGVTDTQYF	TGTGCCAGCAGTTCTCTAGCGGGAGTCACAGATACGCAGTATTTT
TRBV6-5	TRBJ2-3	.	.	CASSYSGSTGTDTQYF	TGTGCCAGCAGCTACTCTGGTTCTACGGGCACAGATACGCAGTATTTT
TRBV6-5	TRBJ1-3	TRBD1	.	CASSYSGQGIGNTIYF	TGTGCCAGCAGTTACTCAGGACAGGGGATTGGAAACACCATATATTTT
TRBV18	TRBJ2-7	TRBD2	.	CASSPSSGSSYEQYF	TGTGCCAGCTCACCATCTAGCGGGAGCTCCTACGAGCAGTACTTC
TRBV21-1	TRBJ1-2	.	few	CASSDAGTGNYGYTF	TGTGCCAGCAGCGACGCCGGGACAGGGAACTATGGCTACACCTTC
TRBV20-1	TRBJ2-3	.	medium-sized	CSASGGKIRDTQYF	TGCAGTGCTAGCGGCGGAAAAATCAGAGATACGCAGTATTTT
TRBV7-7	TRBJ2-3	.	.	CASSSGLDTDTQYF	TGTGCTAGCAGCTCGGGACTCGACACAGATACGCAGTATTTT
TRBV10-3	TRBJ2-5	TRBD1	.	CAISDGRPGTGFLKTQYF	TGTGCCATCAGTGACGGTAGACCCGGGACAGGGTTTTTAAAGACCCAGTACTTC
TRBV24-1	TRBJ1-2	.	.	CATSPSGRDDYGYTF	TGTGCCACCAGCCCCTCGGGGCGAGACGACTATGGCTACACCTTC
TRBV5-1	TRBJ1-1	.	.	CASSLGTNTEAFF	TGCGCCAGCAGCCTGGGAACGAACACTGAAGCTTTCTTT
TRBV6-5	TRBJ2-6	TRBD1	few	CASSSTPGQRNSGANVLTF	TGTGCCAGCAGTTCGACACCGGGACAGAGAAACTCTGGGGCCAACGTCCTGACTTTC
TRBV20-1	TRBJ2-2	TRBD1	once	CSAGRQGNTGELFF	TGCAGTGCTGGTAGACAGGGGAACACCGGGGAGCTGTTTTTT
TRBV30	TRBJ2-7	.	few	CAWSDGQPSPEQYF	TGTGCCTGGAGTGACGGACAGCCCAGCCCCGAGCAGTACTTC
TRBV20-1	TRBJ2-2	.	.	CSAQNSEGTGELFF	TGCAGTGCTCAAAACAGCGAGGGCACCGGGGAGCTGTTTTTT
TRBV20-1	TRBJ1-5	.	few	CSASVRGGSQHF	TGCAGTGCTAGCGTAAGGGGAGGGTCCCAGCATTTT
TRBV20-1	TRBJ2-7	.	few	CSARESLSEQYF	TGCAGTGCTAGAGAGAGTCTGAGCGAGCAGTACTTC
TRBV6-1	TRBJ1-1	TRBD1	.	CASRVRGRSLNTEAFF	TGTGCCAGCCGCGTCAGGGGGAGGTCGCTGAACACTGAAGCTTTCTTT
TRBV7-9	TRBJ1-3	.	few	CASGWGRGNTIYF	TGTGCCAGCGGCTGGGGCCGGGGAAACACCATATATTTT